One and the same sample provided the 26 T cell receptor beta chains below, sequenced in a study of cytomegalovirus exposure and HLA in healthy donors. 60 Vbeta and 13 Jbeta primers were used in PCR. Produced via immunoSEQ multiplex PCR; TCRdb's table is partial and in-frame only. The sample records fewer than 150,000 clones, over 70% being singletons. The sequenced sample was PBMCs. These receptors originate from a male donor in good health and CMV-seronegative.

J is TRBJ2-2 and V is TRBV27, with D possibly being TRBD1 (6 bases). Germline loops: CDR1 MNHEY, CDR2 SMNVEV (reference sequence). This CDR3 comprises 17 residues. Trimming shortened V by 4 bases and J by 2 bases, and 17 bases separated the two germline ends. The CDR3 protein is CASSSPLDRPNTGELFF. The CDR3 DNA reads TGTGCCAGCAGTTCCCCACTTGACAGGCCCAACACCGGGGAGCTGTTTTTT.

This chain joins TRBV10-2 and TRBJ2-2; a possible D gene is TRBD2 (5 bases). The CDR3 is made up of 14 amino acids. The germline gives CDR1 WSHSY, CDR2 SAAADI. V lost 4 bases and J lost 6, with 12 bases in between. The CDR3 is CASSVITGSGELFF. Written as DNA, the CDR3 is TGCGCCAGCAGTGTTATTACGGGGTCCGGGGAGCTGTTTTTT.

The V gene is TRBV9, the J gene TRBJ2-7; 7 bases are shared with TRBD2. The junction had 6 bases not matched to a gene; V was cut back by 2 bases and J by 7 bases. CDR3 length: 13 residues. Germline values: CDR1 SGDLS, CDR2 YYNGEE. CDR3 coding DNA: TGTGCCAGCAGCGTCCGGGAGGCCCGGGAGCAGTACTTC. Residues: CASSVREAREQYF.

As concerns this clone: One end of the junction varies from germline; a read error may be responsible. This chain connects TRBV5-1 to TRBJ2-7; 10 bases are a match to TRBD2. CDR3 length: 16 amino acids. Germline assignment: CDR1 SGHRS and CDR2 YFSETQ. The CDR3 bases are TGCGCCTGCAGCACCTCACTAGCGGGATCCTCCTACGAGCAGTACTTC. Translation gives CACSTSLAGSSYEQYF.

This chain joins TRBV20-1 and TRBJ2-1; D perhaps matches TRBD2 (6 bases). CDR3 size: 11 residues. Germline V lookup: CDR1 DFQATT, CDR2 SNEGSKA (reference sequence). V gave up 6 bases and J gave up 15 bases, with 18 bases separating them. The DNA for the CDR3 is TGCAGTGCCCCGTCGGGGGTGGAAAGGTTCTTC. Amino acid sequence: CSAPSGVERFF.

The chain has TRBV5-6 and TRBJ2-7, with D possibly being TRBD1 (5 bases). Germline V CDR1 and CDR2: SGHDT, YYEEEE. The germline V and J ends were trimmed by 3 bases and 0 bases, with 10 bases remaining between them. The CDR3 has 14 amino acids. The CDR3 sequence is CASSSPGISYEQYF. In nucleotides, the CDR3 is TGTGCCAGCAGCTCGCCAGGGATCTCCTACGAGCAGTACTTC.

The chain links TRBV4-3 to TRBJ2-1; maybe TRBD1 (6 bases). This CDR3 has 17 residues. V was pared by 0 bases and J by 0 bases, with 12 bases between. The germline V gene encodes CDR1 LGHNA and CDR2 YSLEER. The CDR3 loop reads CASSQDPVGASYNEQFF. The CDR3 DNA reads TGCGCCAGCAGCCAAGATCCAGTGGGGGCCTCCTACAATGAGCAGTTCTTC.

This clone was found a few times. Relative to the germline gene, one junction end is altered; a read error may explain this. Other DNA sequences in the same sample also yield this CDR3. The rearrangement uses TRBV7-9 and TRBJ1-5; D is undetermined. The CDR3 is 17 residues long. The germline CDR1 and CDR2 sequences are SEHNR and FQNEAQ (reference sequence). The CDR3 here is CASSSFWAGVGNQPQHF. The CDR3 region has the DNA TGTGCCAGTAGCTCATTCTGGGCCGGCGTAGGCAATCAGCCCCAGCATTTT.

V usage is TRBV10-3 and J usage is TRBJ1-1; weak D call: TRBD1 (6 bases). Germline-derived CDR1 and CDR2 are ENHRY and SYGVKD. V lost 2 bases, J lost 8 bases, and 18 bases lay in between. CDR3 length: 15 amino acids. The CDR3 DNA is TGTGCCATCAGTGAGGTGGACAGTCCCCTTGGAGAAGCTTTCTTT. It specifies CAISEVDSPLGEAFF.

This sequence joins TRBV10-3 and TRBJ1-1; 9 positions match TRBD1. The length of the CDR3 is 14 residues. Germline V CDR1 and CDR2: ENHRY, SYGVKD. V shed 5 bases and J 6 bases; nucleotides not matched to a gene: 7. The CDR3 DNA reads as TGTGCCATCAGTCCGACAGGGGGTCGCGCTGAAGCTTTCTTT. Encoded protein: CAISPTGGRAEAFF.

The chain has TRBV7-6 and TRBJ2-7; 10 positions match TRBD1. Trimming cost V 0 bases and J 1 base; bases outside gene matches: 9. The germline gives CDR1 SGHVS, CDR2 FNYEAQ. The CDR3 has 18 residues. The CDR3 region is CASSLASAKGQGSYEQYF. For the CDR3, the DNA is TGTGCCAGCAGCTTAGCGTCTGCAAAGGGACAGGGGTCCTACGAGCAGTACTTC.

The J gene is TRBJ1-2, the V gene TRBV5-1; a possible D gene is TRBD1 (6 bases). This CDR3 has 15 residues. The V gene's germline CDR1 is SGHRS and CDR2 YFSETQ. The germline V and J ends were trimmed by 0 bases and 2 bases, with 11 bases remaining between them. For the CDR3, the DNA is TGCGCCAGCAGCTTGGTTGGGACAACGAACTATGGCTACACCTTC. This translates into CASSLVGTTNYGYTF.

J is TRBJ2-5 and V is TRBV7-9; maybe TRBD1 (6 bases). The ends were cut back, 1 base at V and 5 bases at J, with 14 bases in the middle. The CDR3 runs to 15 residues. Germline V CDR1 and CDR2: SEHNR, FQNEAQ (reference sequence). CDR3 amino acids: CASSLGAGDGETQYF. The CDR3 region has the DNA TGTGCCAGCAGCTTAGGAGCAGGGGACGGGGAGACCCAGTACTTC.

V usage is TRBV14 and J usage is TRBJ2-5; 8 positions match TRBD1. The J segment lost 1 base and the V segment lost 2 bases, leaving 6 bases of the junction unmatched. This CDR3 comprises 16 residues. Per germline, CDR1 SGHDN and CDR2 FVKESK. CDR3 sequence (DNA): TGTGCCAGCAGCCAACGGACAGGGTCTCCCCAAGAGACCCAGTACTTC. The encoded protein is CASSQRTGSPQETQYF.

This rearrangement joins TRBV5-1 to TRBJ2-7, with D maybe TRBD1 (6 bases). Trimming stripped 4 bases from V and 2 bases from J, with 13 bases between. The CDR3 is 14 residues long. The germline CDR1 and CDR2 sequences are SGHRS and YFSETQ. CDR3 DNA sequence: TGCGCCAGCAGCACCAGGACAGTGACCTACGAGCAGTACTTC. This sequence encodes CASSTRTVTYEQYF.

The rearrangement links TRBV7-8 to TRBJ1-5; tentatively, D is TRBD1 (5 bases). There are 15 residues in the CDR3. V lost 5 bases and J lost 0, with 11 bases in between. Germline-derived CDR1 and CDR2 are SGHVS and FQNEAQ. In nucleotides, the CDR3 is TGTGCCAGCAGCAGTAACAGGAATAGCAATCAGCCCCAGCATTTT. Its translation is CASSSNRNSNQPQHF.

V gene TRBV7-2 combines with J gene TRBJ1-5; 9 bases align to TRBD1. The CDR3 has 18 amino acids. From germline, CDR1 is SGHTA and CDR2 FQGNSA. Germline trimming cut 4 bases from V and 3 bases from J; bases unmatched to any gene: 13. CDR3 DNA: TGTGCCAGCAGCTCAAATCCGACAGGGGGGATACACAATCAGCCCCAGCATTTT. This encodes CASSSNPTGGIHNQPQHF.

The chain is built from TRBV7-6 and TRBJ2-7, with TRBD2 matching over 9 bases. Germline assignment: CDR1 SGHVS and CDR2 FNYEAQ. With V trimmed by 8 bases and J by 7 bases, 15 bases remained unmatched. This CDR3 region has 15 residues. The CDR3 DNA reads TGTGCCAGCGCCGGGGGGGGACTAGCCCCGGGGGAGCAGTACTTC. Residues: CASAGGGLAPGEQYF. Drawing the rest from reference TRBV7-6 and TRBJ2-7, the complete variable domain is GAGVSQSPRYKVTKRGQDVALRCDPISGHVSLYWYRQALGQGPEFLTYFNYEAQQDKSGLPNDRFSAERPEGSISTLTIQRTEQRDSAMYRCASAGGGLAPGEQYFGPGTRLTVT.

The chain links TRBV5-4 to TRBJ2-7, with a weak D call TRBD1 (5 bases). This CDR3 region has 12 residues. Germline V gene sequence: CDR1 SGHNT, CDR2 YYREEE (reference sequence). Trimming cost V 0 bases and J 6 bases, with 7 bases left between them. The DNA for the CDR3 is TGTGCCAGCAGCTTGGGGCAGGGCGAGCAGTACTTC. Amino acids: CASSLGQGEQYF.

This clone appeared once. The chain is built from TRBV30 and TRBJ1-5; TRBD1 is a possible D gene (5 bases). CDR3 length: 14 amino acids. Trimming pared 3 bases from V and 1 base from J, leaving 10 bases between. Germline CDR1 is GTSNPN and CDR2 is SVGIG (reference sequence). CDR3 in amino acids: CAWSSGGSNQPQHF. The CDR3 nucleotides are TGTGCCTGGAGCTCCGGGGGGAGCAATCAGCCCCAGCATTTT.

The chain employs TRBV5-4 and TRBJ1-2; 9 bases line up with TRBD1. The V segment lost 2 bases and the J segment 3 bases; nucleotides outside the gene matches: 2. The length of the CDR3 is 14 residues. CDR1 and CDR2 (germline): SGHNT, YYREEE (reference sequence). CDR3 protein: CASSLRTGDYGYTF. CDR3 in DNA: TGTGCCAGCAGCTTAAGGACAGGGGACTATGGCTACACCTTC. The full variable domain, with the rest looked up from reference TRBV5-4 and TRBJ1-2, is ETGVTQSPTHLIKTRGQQVTLRCSSQSGHNTVSWYQQALGQGPQFIFQYYREEENGRGNFPPRFSGLQFPNYSSELNVNALELDDSALYLCASSLRTGDYGYTFGSGTRLTVV.

The chain has TRBV5-1 and TRBJ2-1; tentatively, D is TRBD2 (5 bases). This CDR3 is built from 14 residues. V was shortened by 3 bases and J by 5 bases, with 12 bases between the two germline ends. Germline lookup yields CDR1 SGHRS and CDR2 YFSETQ. CDR3 nucleotide sequence: TGCGCCAGCAGCTGGGCAGGAGGTGACAATGAGCAGTTCTTC. The encoded protein is CASSWAGGDNEQFF.

This clone turned up a few times. J is TRBJ1-1 and V is TRBV30; D unresolved. With 3 bases removed from V and 0 bases from J, the gap between germline ends came to 8 bases. The CDR3 spans 13 residues. The germline gives CDR1 GTSNPN, CDR2 SVGIG (reference sequence). The DNA for the CDR3 is TGTGCCTGGAGACCAGACTTGAACACTGAAGCTTTCTTT. Its protein product is CAWRPDLNTEAFF.

The chain's CDR3 is CAKWQGSNQPQHF. The CDR3 DNA reads TGTGCCAAGTGGCAGGGATCCAATCAGCCCCAGCATTTT. The chain combines TRBV30 with TRBJ1-5, with D possibly TRBD1 on 5 matching bases. This CDR3 is 13 amino acids long. Trimming pared 8 bases from V and 3 bases from J, leaving 14 bases between. Per the germline V gene, CDR1 is GTSNPN and CDR2 is SVGIG (reference sequence). Supplemented by reference TRBV30 and TRBJ1-5, the full variable domain reads SQTIHQWPATLVQPVGSPLSLECTVEGTSNPNLYWYRQAAGRGLQLLFYSVGIGQISSEVPQNLSASRPQDRQFILSSKKLLLSDSGFYLCAKWQGSNQPQHFGDGTRLSIL.

The rearrangement links TRBV7-2 to TRBJ2-2; maybe TRBD1 (6 bases). This CDR3 spans 17 amino acids. Germline assignment: CDR1 SGHTA and CDR2 FQGNSA. V gave up 4 bases and J gave up 1 base, with 16 bases separating them. CDR3 in DNA: TGTGCCAGCAGCTGGCGATCAAGGGGGATGAACACCGGGGAGCTGTTTTTT. Its protein is CASSWRSRGMNTGELFF.

This sequence joins TRBV5-1 and TRBJ1-4; no definite D call. The germline V gene encodes CDR1 SGHRS and CDR2 YFSETQ. Trimming removed 0 bases at V and 0 bases at J, with 6 bases between. CDR3 length: 15 amino acids. CDR3: CASSLAGSTNEKLFF. The DNA of the CDR3 is TGCGCCAGCAGCTTGGCCGGTTCAACTAATGAAAAACTGTTTTTT. The full variable domain, completed using reference TRBV5-1 and TRBJ1-4, is KAGVTQTPRYLIKTRGQQVTLSCSPISGHRSVSWYQQTPGQGLQFLFEYFSETQRNKGNFPGRFSGRQFSNSRSEMNVSTLELGDSALYLCASSLAGSTNEKLFFGSGTQLSVL.